This T cell receptor beta chain emerged from a study of cytomegalovirus exposure and HLA in healthy donors. Study-wide results and limits: The study put some 150 TCR beta chains on its list as cytomegalovirus-associated. Prior analysis indicated that the majority of TCR beta V segments exhibited productivity approximately 90% or approximately 30% of the time.

CDR3 length: 16 amino acids. V was trimmed by 4 bases and J by 8 bases, leaving 23 bases between them. The germline gives CDR1 SGHNT, CDR2 YENEEA. This clone was observed once. What it binds is unknown. Healthy bone marrow donors made up the donor group. 13 Jbeta primers and 60 Vbeta primers were used for the PCR. Data came from immunoSEQ multiplex PCR; TCRdb stores just in-frame clones and leaves some out. This table has over 150,000 clones, roughly 81% appearing once. This TCR was recovered from a girl aged 5-17 years in good health and CMV-seropositive. The sequenced sample was PBMCs. The V gene is TRBV11-3, the J gene TRBJ1-1, with D perhaps matching TRBD1 (5 bases). CDR3 sequence: CASSSSWGSHPVEAFF. The CDR3 coding sequence is TGTGCCAGCAGCTCCTCATGGGGCAGCCACCCAGTGGAAGCTTTCTTT.